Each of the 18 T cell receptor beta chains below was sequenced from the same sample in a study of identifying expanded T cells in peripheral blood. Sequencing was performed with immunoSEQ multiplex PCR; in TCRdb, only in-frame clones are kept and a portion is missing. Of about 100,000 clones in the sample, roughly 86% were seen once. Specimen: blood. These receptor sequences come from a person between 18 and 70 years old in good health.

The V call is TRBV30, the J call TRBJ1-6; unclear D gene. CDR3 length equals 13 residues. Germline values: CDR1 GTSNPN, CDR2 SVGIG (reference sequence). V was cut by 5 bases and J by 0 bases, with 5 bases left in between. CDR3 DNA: TGTGCCTGGGGAAGCTCCTATAATTCACCCCTCCACTTT. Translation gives CAWGSSYNSPLHF. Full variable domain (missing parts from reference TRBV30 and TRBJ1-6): SQTIHQWPATLVQPVGSPLSLECTVEGTSNPNLYWYRQAAGRGLQLLFYSVGIGQISSEVPQNLSASRPQDRQFILSSKKLLLSDSGFYLCAWGSSYNSPLHFGNGTRLTVT.

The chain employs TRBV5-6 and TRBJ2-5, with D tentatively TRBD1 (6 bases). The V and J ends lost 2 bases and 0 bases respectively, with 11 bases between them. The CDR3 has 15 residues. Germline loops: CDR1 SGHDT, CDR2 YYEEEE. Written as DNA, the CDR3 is TGTGCCAGCAGCTTTACGACAGGCTACCAAGAGACCCAGTACTTC. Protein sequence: CASSFTTGYQETQYF.

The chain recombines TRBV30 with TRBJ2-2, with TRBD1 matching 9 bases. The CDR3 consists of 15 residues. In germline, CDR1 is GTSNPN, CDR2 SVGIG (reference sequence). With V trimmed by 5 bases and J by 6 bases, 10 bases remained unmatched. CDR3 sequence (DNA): TGTGCCTGGGATCCGGGACAGGGTTTCGCCGGGGAGCTGTTTTTT. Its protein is CAWDPGQGFAGELFF.

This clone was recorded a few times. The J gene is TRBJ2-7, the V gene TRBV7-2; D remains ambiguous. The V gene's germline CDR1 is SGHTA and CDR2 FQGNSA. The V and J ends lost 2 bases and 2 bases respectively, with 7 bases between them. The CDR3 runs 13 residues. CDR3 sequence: CASSLKSPYEQYF. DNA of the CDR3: TGTGCCAGCAGCTTAAAGTCCCCCTACGAGCAGTACTTC.

CDR3 residues: CAISESAAGGLNTQYF. The CDR3 region has the DNA TGTGCCATCAGTGAGTCGGCAGCGGGGGGGCTGAATACGCAGTATTTT. The chain links TRBV10-3 to TRBJ2-3; 10 positions match TRBD2. The length of the CDR3 is 16 residues. Trimming took 0 bases from V and 7 from J; bases not matched to a gene: 7. The germline gives CDR1 ENHRY, CDR2 SYGVKD.

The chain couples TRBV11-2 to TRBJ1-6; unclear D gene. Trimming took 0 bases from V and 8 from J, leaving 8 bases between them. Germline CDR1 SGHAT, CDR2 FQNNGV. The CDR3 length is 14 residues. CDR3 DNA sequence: TGTGCCAGCAGCTTAGAGGGGTGGGATTCACCCCTCCACTTT. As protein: CASSLEGWDSPLHF.

For the CDR3, the DNA is TGTGCCACCAGCAACTACAATGAGCAGTTCTTC. The encoded protein is CATSNYNEQFF. V is TRBV15 and J is TRBJ2-1; no reliable D call. V shed 4 bases and J shed 3 bases, with 1 base lying between them. Germline CDR1 is LNHNV and CDR2 is YYDKDF (reference sequence). The CDR3 is 11 amino acids.

DNA for the CDR3: TGTGCCAGCCGACGAAGCGGGAGTGGGGCTTACAATGAGCAGTTCTTC. It codes for CASRRSGSGAYNEQFF. The genes are TRBV7-9 and TRBJ2-1; 8 bases align to TRBD2. V lost 8 bases, J lost 4 bases, and 13 bases stayed unmatched. This CDR3 contains 16 residues. In germline, CDR1 is SEHNR, CDR2 FQNEAQ (reference sequence).

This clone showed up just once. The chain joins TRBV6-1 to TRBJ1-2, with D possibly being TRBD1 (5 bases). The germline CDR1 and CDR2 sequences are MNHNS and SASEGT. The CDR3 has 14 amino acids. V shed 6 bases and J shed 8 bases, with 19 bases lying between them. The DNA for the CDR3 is TGTGCCAGCAGAGCACCCAGGGTCCGGGGCGGCTACACCTTC. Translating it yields CASRAPRVRGGYTF.

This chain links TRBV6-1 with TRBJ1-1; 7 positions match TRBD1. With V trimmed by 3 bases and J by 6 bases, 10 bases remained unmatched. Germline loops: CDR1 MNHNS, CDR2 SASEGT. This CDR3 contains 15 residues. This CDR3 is CASSEVWGTVAEAFF. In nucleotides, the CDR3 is TGTGCCAGCAGTGAGGTATGGGGGACAGTTGCTGAAGCTTTCTTT.

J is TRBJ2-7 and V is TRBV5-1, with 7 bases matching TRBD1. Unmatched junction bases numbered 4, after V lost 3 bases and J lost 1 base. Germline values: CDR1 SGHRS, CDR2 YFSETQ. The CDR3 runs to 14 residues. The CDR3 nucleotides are TGCGCCAGCAGCTACGAGGACAGGTCCTACGAGCAGTACTTC. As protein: CASSYEDRSYEQYF.

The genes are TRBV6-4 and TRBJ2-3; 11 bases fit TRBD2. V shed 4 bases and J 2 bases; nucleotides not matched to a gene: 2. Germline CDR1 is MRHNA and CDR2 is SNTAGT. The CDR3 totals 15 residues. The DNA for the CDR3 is TGTGCCAGCAGTGTAGCGGGGGGGCACACAGATACGCAGTATTTT. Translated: CASSVAGGHTDTQYF.

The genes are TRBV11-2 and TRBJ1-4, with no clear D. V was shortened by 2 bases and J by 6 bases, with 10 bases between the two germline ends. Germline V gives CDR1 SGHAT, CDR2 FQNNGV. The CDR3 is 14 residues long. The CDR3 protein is CASSLSGKDEKLFF. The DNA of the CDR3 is TGTGCCAGCAGCTTATCGGGGAAGGATGAAAAACTGTTTTTT.

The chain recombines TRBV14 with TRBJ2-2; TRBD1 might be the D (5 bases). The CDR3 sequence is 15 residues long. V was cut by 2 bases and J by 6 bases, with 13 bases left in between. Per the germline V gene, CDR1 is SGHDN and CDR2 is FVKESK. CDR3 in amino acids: CASSQQGIYPGELFF. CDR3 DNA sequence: TGTGCCAGCAGCCAACAGGGTATCTACCCCGGGGAGCTGTTTTTT.

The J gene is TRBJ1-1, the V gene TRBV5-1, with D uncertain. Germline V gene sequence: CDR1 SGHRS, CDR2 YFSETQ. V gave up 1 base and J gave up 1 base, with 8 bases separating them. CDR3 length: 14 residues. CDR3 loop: CASSLSVQNTEAFF. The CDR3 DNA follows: TGCGCCAGCAGCTTGTCGGTACAGAACACTGAAGCTTTCTTT.

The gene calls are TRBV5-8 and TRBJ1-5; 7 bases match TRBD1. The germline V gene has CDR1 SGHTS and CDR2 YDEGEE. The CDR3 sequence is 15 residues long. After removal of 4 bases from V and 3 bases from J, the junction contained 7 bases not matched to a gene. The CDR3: CASSHQGVFNQPQHF. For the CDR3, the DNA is TGTGCCAGCAGCCACCAGGGGGTTTTCAATCAGCCCCAGCATTTT.

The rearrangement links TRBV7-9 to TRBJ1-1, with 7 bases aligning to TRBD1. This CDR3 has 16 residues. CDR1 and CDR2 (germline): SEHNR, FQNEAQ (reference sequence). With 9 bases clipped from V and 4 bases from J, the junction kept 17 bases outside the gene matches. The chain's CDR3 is CASHVPGGASGTEAFF. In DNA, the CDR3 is TGTGCCAGTCACGTCCCAGGGGGGGCATCGGGCACTGAAGCTTTCTTT.

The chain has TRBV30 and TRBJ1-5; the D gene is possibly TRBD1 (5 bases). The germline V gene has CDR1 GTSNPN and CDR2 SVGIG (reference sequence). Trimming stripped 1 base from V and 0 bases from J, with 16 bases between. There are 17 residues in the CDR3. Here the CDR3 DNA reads TGTGCCTGGAGTGCTGCCCGGGACGTATATAGCAATCAGCCCCAGCATTTT. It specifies CAWSAARDVYSNQPQHF. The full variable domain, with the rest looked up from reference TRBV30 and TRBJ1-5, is SQTIHQWPATLVQPVGSPLSLECTVEGTSNPNLYWYRQAAGRGLQLLFYSVGIGQISSEVPQNLSASRPQDRQFILSSKKLLLSDSGFYLCAWSAARDVYSNQPQHFGDGTRLSIL.